This TCR beta chain originates from a study of cytomegalovirus exposure and HLA in healthy donors. General study results and limits: In a later analysis, HLA-C alleles had the fewest associated TCRs, DRB1 alleles the most. A further, later analysis showed that HLA-associated TCR beta chains (compared with equally common others) were more clonally expanded. Most TCR sequences proved rare, with some public TCRs found in many donors.

Germline-derived CDR1 and CDR2 are SEHNR and FQNEAQ (reference sequence). The CDR3 spans 18 residues. The PCR contained 60 Vbeta and 13 Jbeta primers. The protocol was immunoSEQ multiplex PCR, while the TCRdb copy is restricted to in-frame clones and leaves out a portion. The table records approximately 100,000 clones, more than 75% of them present only once. Note on this clone: Its antigen is unidentified. The junction departs from the called germline gene at one end, perhaps through a read error.

V gene TRBV7-9 combines with J gene TRBJ2-4, with unresolved D. The sequence was obtained from a man between 18 and 35 years old in good health and CMV-seronegative. The source material was PBMCs. The CDR3 nucleotides are TGTTCCAGCAGCTCCCCTCACCATCTCGGGTTAGCCAAAAACATTCAGTACTTC. Translated, it gives CSSSSPHHLGLAKNIQYF.